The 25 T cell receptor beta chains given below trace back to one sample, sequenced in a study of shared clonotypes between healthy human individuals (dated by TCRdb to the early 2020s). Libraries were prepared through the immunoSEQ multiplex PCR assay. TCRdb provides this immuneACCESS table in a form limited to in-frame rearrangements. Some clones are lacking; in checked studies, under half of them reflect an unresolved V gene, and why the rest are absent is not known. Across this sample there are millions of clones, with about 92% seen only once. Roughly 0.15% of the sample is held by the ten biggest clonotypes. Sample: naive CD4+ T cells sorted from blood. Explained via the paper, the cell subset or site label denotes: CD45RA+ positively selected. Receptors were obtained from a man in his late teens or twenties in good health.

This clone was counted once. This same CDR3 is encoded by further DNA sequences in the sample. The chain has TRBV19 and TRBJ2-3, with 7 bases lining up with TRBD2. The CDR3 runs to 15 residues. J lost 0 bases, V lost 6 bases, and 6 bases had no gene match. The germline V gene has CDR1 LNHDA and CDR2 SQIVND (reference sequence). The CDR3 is CASSPNSGSTDTQYF. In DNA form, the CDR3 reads TGTGCCAGTAGCCCCAATAGCGGGAGCACAGATACGCAGTATTTT.

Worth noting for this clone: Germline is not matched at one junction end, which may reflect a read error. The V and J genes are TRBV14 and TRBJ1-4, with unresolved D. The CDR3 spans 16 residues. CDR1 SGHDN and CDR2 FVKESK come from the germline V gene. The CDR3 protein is CASSQDRTGVNGKLFF. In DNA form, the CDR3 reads TGTGCCAGCAGCCAAGATCGTACGGGAGTTAATGGAAAACTGTTTTTT.

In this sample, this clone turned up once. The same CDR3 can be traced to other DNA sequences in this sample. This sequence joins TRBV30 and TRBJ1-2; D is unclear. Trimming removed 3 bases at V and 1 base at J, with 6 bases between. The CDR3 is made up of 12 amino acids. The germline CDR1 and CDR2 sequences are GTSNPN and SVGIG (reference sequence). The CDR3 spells CAWRGDNYGYTF. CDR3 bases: TGTGCCTGGAGGGGCGATAACTATGGCTACACCTTC.

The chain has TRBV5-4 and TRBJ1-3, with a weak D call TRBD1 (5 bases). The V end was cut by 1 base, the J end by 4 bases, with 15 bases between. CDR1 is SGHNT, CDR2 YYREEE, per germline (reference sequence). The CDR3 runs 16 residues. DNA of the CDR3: TGTGCCAGCAGCTTGTCAGGGCGAGTCAGCGGAAACACCATATATTTT. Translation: CASSLSGRVSGNTIYF. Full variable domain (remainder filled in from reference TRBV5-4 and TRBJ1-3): ETGVTQSPTHLIKTRGQQVTLRCSSQSGHNTVSWYQQALGQGPQFIFQYYREEENGRGNFPPRFSGLQFPNYSSELNVNALELDDSALYLCASSLSGRVSGNTIYFGEGSWLTVV.

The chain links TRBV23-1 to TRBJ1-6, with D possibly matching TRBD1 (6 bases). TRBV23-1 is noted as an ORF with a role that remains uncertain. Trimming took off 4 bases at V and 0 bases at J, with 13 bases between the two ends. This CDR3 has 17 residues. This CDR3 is CASSLRDRSSYNSPLHF. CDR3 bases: TGCGCCAGCAGTCTAAGAGACAGGAGCTCCTATAATTCACCCCTCCACTTT.

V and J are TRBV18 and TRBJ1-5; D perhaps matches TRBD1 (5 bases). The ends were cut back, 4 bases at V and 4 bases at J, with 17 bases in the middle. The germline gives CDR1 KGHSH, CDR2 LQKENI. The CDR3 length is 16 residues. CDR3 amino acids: CASSLGAAAKNQPQHF. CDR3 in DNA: TGTGCCAGCTCACTAGGGGCAGCTGCTAAAAATCAGCCCCAGCATTTT.

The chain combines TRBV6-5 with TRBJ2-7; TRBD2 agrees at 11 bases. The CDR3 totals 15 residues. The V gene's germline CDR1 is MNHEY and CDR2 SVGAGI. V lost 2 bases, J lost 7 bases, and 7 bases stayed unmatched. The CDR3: CASSYLTSGSQEQYF. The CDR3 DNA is TGTGCCAGCAGTTACCTCACTAGCGGGAGTCAAGAGCAGTACTTC.

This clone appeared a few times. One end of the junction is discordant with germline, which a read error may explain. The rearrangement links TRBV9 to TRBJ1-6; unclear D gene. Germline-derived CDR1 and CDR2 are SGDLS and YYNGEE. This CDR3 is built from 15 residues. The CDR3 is CASSVATTNNSPLHF. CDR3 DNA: TGTGCCAGCAGCGTAGCTACCACCAATAACTCACCCCTCCACTTT.

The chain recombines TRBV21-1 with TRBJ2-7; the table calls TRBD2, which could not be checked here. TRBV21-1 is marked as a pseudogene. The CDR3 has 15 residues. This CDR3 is CASSPSFTPVHEQYF. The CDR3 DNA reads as TGTGCCAGCAGCCCGAGTTTCACCCCCGTACACGAGCAGTACTTC.

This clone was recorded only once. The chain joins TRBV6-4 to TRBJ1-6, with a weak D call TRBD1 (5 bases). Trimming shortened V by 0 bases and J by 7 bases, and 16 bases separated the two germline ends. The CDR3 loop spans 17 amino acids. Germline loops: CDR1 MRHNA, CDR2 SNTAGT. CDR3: CASSDSGPAPVNSPLHF. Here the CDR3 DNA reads TGTGCCAGCAGTGACTCGGGGCCGGCTCCCGTGAATTCACCCCTCCACTTT.

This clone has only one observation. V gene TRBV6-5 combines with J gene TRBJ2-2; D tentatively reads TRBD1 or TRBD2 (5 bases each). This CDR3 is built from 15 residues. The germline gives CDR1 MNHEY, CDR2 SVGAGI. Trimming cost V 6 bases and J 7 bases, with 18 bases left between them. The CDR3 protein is CASRIPTGAVGELFF. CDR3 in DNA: TGTGCCAGCAGAATACCAACCGGGGCTGTCGGGGAGCTGTTTTTT.

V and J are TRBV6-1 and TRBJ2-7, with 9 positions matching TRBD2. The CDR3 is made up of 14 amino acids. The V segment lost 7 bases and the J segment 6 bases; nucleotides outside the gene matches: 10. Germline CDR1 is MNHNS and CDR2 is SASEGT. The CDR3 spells CASKNGGGAGEQYF. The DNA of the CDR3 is TGTGCCAGCAAGAACGGCGGGGGGGCTGGCGAGCAGTACTTC.

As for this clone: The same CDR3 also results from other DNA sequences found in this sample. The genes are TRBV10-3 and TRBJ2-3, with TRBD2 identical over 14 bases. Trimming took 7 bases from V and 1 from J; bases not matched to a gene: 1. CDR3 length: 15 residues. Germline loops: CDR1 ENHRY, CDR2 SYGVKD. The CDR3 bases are TGTGCCATCAAGGGACTAGCGGGAGGCACAGATACGCAGTATTTT. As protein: CAIKGLAGGTDTQYF.

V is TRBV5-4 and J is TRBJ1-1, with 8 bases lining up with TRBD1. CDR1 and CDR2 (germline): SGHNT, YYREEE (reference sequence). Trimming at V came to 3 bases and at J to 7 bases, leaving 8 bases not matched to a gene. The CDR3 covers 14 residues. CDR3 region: CASSSRQGTLEAFF. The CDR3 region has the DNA TGTGCCAGCAGCTCTAGACAGGGGACCCTTGAAGCTTTCTTT.

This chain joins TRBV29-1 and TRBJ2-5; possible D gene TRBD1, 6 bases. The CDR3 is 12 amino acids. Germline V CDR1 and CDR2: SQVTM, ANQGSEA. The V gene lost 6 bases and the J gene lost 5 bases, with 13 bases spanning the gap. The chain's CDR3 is CSVSGAPETQYF. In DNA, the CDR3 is TGCAGCGTCTCAGGGGCCCCCGAGACCCAGTACTTC.

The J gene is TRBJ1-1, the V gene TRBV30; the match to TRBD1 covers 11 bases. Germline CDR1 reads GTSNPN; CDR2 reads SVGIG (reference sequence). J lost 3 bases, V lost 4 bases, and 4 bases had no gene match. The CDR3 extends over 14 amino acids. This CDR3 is CAWTTGQGDTEAFF. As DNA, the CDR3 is TGTGCCTGGACCACGGGACAGGGGGACACTGAAGCTTTCTTT.

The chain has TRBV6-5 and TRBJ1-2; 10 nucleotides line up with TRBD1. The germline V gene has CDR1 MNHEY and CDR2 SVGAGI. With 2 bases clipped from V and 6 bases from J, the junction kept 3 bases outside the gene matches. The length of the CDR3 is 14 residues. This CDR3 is CASSYGDRGNGYTF. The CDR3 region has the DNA TGTGCCAGCAGTTACGGGGACAGGGGCAATGGCTACACCTTC.

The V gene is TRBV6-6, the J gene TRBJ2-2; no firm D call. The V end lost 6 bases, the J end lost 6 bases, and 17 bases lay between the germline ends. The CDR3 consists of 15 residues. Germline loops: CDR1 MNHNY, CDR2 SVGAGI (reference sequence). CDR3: CASSPAEFSAGELFF. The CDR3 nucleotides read TGTGCCAGCAGCCCTGCGGAGTTTTCAGCCGGGGAGCTGTTTTTT.

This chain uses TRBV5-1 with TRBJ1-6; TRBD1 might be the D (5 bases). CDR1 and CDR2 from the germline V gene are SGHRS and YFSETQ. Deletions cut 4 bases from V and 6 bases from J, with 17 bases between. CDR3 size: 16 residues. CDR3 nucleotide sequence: TGCGCCAGCAGCCCCCTGGGGCCCCACACTAATTCACCCCTCCACTTT. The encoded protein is CASSPLGPHTNSPLHF.

This chain's CDR3 is CAISDSAGEKLFF. In DNA, the CDR3 is TGTGCCATCAGTGACTCGGCCGGGGAAAAACTGTTTTTT. The V and J genes are TRBV10-3 and TRBJ1-4; D is unresolved. V gave up 3 bases and J gave up 8 bases, with 10 bases separating them. This CDR3 contains 13 residues. Germline CDR1 and CDR2: ENHRY and SYGVKD.

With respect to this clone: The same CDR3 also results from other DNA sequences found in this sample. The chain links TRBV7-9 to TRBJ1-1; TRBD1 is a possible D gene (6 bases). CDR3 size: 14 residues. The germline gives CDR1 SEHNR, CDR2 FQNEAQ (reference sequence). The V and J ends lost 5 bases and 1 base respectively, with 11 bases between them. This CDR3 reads CASSLLQGNTEAFF. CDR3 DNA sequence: TGTGCCAGCAGCCTCTTACAGGGGAACACTGAAGCTTTCTTT.

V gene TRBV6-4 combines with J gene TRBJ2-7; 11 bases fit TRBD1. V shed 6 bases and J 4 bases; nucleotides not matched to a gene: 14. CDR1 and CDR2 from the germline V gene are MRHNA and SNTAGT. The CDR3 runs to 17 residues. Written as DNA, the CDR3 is TGTGCCAGCAGGACGGACAGGGGGCATCGAGCACATTACGAGCAGTACTTC. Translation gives CASRTDRGHRAHYEQYF.

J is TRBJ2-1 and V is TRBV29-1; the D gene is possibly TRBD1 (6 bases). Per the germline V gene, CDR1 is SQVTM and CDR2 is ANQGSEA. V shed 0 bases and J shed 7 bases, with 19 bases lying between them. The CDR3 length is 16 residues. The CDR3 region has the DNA TGCAGCGTTGAAGAACAGGGTCCTAAGTCTTGGAATGAGCAGTTCTTC. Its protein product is CSVEEQGPKSWNEQFF.

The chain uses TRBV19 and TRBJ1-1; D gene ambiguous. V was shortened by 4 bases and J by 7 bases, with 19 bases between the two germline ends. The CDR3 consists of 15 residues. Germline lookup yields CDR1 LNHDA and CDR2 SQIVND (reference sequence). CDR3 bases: TGTGCCAGTAGTACTTCTTCCGGCGTGCGGAATGAAGCTTTCTTT. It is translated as CASSTSSGVRNEAFF.

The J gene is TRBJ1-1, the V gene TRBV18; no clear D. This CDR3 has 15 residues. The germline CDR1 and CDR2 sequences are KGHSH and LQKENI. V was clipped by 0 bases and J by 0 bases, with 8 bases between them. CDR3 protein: CASSPPTLMNTEAFF. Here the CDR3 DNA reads TGTGCCAGCTCACCACCGACACTGATGAACACTGAAGCTTTCTTT. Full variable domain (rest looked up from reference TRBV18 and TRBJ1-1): NAGVMQNPRHLVRRRGQEARLRCSPMKGHSHVYWYRQLPEEGLKFMVYLQKENIIDESGMPKERFSAEFPKEGPSILRIQQVVRGDSAAYFCASSPPTLMNTEAFFGQGTRLTVV.